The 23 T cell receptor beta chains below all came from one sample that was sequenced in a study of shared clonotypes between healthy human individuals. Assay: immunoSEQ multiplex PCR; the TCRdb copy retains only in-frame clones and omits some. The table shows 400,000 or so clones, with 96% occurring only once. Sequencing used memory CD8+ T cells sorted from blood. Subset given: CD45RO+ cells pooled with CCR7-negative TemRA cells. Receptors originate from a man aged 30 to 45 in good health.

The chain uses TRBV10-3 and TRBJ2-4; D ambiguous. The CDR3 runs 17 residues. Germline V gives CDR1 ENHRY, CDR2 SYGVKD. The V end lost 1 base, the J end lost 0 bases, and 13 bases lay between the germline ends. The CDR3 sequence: CAISELRHTLAKNIQYF. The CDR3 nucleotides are TGTGCCATCAGTGAGTTAAGACACACCCTAGCCAAAAACATTCAGTACTTC.

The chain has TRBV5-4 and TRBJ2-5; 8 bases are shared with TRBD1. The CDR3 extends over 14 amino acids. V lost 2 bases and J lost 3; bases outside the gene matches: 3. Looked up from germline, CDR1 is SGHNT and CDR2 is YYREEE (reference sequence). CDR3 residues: CASSFPTGEETQYF. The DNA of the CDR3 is TGTGCCAGCAGCTTCCCGACAGGGGAAGAGACCCAGTACTTC.

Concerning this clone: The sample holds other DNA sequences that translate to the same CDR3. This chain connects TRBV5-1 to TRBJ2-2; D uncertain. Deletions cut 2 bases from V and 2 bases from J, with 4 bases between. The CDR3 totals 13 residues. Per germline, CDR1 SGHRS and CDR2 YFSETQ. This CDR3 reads CASSFGNTGELFF. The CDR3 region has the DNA TGCGCCAGCAGCTTTGGAAACACCGGGGAGCTGTTTTTT.

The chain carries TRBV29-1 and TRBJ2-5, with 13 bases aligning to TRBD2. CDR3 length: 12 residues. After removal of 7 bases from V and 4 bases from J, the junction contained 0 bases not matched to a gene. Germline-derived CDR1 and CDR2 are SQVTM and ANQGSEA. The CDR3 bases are TGCAGCGGGACTAGCGGGAGAGAGACCCAGTACTTC. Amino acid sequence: CSGTSGRETQYF.

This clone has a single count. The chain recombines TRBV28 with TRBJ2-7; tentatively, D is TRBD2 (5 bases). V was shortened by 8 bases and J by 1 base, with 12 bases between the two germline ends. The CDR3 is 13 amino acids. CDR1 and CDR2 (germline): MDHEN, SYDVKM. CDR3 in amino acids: CASGDYQSYEQYF. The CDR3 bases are TGTGCCAGCGGCGACTATCAGTCCTACGAGCAGTACTTC.

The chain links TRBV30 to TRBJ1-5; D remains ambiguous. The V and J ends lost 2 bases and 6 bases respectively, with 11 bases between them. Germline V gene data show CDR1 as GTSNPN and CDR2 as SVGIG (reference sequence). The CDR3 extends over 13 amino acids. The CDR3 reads CAWSNREGQPQHF. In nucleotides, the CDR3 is TGTGCCTGGAGTAACCGAGAGGGTCAGCCCCAGCATTTT.

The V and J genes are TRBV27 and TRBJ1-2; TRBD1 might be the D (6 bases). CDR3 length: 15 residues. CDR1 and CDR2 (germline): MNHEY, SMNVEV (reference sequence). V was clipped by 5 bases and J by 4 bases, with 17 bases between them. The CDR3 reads CASSPLGGGGYGYTF. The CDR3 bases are TGTGCCAGCAGTCCCCTAGGAGGGGGGGGCTATGGCTACACCTTC.

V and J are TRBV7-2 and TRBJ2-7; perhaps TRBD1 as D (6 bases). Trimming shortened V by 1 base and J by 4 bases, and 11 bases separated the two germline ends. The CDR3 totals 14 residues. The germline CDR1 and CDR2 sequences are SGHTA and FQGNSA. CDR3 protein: CASSLGAGDYEQYF. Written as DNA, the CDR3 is TGTGCCAGCAGCTTAGGGGCAGGGGATTACGAGCAGTACTTC.

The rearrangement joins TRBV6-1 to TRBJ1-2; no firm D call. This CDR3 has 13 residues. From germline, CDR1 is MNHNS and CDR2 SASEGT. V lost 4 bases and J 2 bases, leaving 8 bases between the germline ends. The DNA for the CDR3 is TGTGCCAGCAGTGCGCCATCGAACTATGGCTACACCTTC. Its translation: CASSAPSNYGYTF.

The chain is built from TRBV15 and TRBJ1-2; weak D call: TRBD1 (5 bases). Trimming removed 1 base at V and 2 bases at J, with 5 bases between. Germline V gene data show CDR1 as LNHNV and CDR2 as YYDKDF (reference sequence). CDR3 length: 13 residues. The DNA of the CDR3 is TGTGCCACCAGCAGAGGGACAAACTATGGCTACACCTTC. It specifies CATSRGTNYGYTF. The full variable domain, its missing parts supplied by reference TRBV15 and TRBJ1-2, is DAMVIQNPRYQVTQFGKPVTLSCSQTLNHNVMYWYQQKSSQAPKLLFHYYDKDFNNEADTPDNFQSRRPNTSFCFLDIRSPGLGDTAMYLCATSRGTNYGYTFGSGTRLTVV.

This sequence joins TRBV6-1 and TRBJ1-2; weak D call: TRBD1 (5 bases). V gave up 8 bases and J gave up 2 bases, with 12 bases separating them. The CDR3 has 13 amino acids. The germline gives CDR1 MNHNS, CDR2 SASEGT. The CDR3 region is CASVYQGNYGYTF. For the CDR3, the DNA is TGTGCCAGCGTATACCAGGGAAACTATGGCTACACCTTC.

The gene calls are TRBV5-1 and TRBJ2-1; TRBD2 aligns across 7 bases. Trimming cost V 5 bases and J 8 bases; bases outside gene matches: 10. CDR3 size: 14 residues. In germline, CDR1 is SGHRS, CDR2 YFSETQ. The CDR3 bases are TGCGCCAGCAGACTAGCGACAATGAGGGATGAGCAGTTCTTC. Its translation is CASRLATMRDEQFF.

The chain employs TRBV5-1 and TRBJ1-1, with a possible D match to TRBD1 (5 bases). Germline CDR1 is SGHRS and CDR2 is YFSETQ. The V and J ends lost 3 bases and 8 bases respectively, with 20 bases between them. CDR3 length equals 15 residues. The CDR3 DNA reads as TGCGCCAGCAGCTCCCCCTGGGGGGACCACGACGAAGCTTTCTTT. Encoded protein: CASSSPWGDHDEAFF.

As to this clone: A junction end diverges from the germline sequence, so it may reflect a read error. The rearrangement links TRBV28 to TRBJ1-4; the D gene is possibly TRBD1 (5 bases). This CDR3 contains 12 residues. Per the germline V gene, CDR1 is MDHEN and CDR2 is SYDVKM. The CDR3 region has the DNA TGTGCCACCAGTCCGGGACGGGAAAAACTGTTTTTT. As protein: CATSPGREKLFF.

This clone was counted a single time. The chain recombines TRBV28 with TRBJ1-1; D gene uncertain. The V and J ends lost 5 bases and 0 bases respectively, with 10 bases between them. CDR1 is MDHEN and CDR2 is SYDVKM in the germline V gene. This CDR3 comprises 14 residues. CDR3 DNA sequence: TGTGCCAGCAGTATCTGGGGAGTGAACACTGAAGCTTTCTTT. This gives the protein CASSIWGVNTEAFF.

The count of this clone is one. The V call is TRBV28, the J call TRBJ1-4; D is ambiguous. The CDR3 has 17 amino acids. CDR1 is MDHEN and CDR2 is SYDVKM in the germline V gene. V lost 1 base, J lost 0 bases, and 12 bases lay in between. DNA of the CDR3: TGTGCCAGCAGTTTATACGGCAGCCTTGCAACTAATGAAAAACTGTTTTTT. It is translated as CASSLYGSLATNEKLFF.

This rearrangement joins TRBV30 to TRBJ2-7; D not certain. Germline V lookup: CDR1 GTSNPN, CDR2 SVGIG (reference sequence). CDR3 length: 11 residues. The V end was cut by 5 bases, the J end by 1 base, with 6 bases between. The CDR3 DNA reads TGTGCCTGGGGCCGGTCCTACGAGCAGTACTTC. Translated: CAWGRSYEQYF.

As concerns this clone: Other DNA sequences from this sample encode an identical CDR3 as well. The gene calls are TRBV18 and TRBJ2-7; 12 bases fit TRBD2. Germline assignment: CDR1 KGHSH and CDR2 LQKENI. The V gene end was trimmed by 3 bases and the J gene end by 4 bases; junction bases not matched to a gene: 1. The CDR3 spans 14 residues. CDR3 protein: CASSPTSGSYEQYF. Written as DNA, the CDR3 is TGTGCCAGCTCACCGACTAGCGGGAGTTACGAGCAGTACTTC.

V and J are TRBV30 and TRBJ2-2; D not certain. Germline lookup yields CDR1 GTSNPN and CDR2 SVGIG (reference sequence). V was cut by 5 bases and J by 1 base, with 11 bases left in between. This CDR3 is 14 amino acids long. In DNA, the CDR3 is TGTGCCTGGGGGGTATTCGTGAACACCGGGGAGCTGTTTTTT. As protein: CAWGVFVNTGELFF.

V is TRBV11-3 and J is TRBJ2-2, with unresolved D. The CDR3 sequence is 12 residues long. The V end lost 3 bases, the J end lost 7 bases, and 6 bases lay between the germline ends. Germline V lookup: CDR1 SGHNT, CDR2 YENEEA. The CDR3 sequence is CASSFGGGELFF. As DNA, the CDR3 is TGTGCCAGCAGCTTCGGCGGCGGGGAGCTGTTTTTT.

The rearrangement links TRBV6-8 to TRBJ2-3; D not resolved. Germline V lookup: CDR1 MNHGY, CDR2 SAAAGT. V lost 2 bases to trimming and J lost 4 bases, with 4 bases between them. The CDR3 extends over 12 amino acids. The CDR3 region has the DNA TGTGCCAGCAGTTACGATCCAGATACGCAGTATTTT. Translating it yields CASSYDPDTQYF.

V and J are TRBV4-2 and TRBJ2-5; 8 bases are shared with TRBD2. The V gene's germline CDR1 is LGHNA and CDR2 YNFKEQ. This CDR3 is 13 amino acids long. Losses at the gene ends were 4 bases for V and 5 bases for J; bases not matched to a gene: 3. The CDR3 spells CASSPGLGETQYF. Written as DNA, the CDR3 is TGTGCCAGCAGCCCGGGACTAGGGGAGACCCAGTACTTC.

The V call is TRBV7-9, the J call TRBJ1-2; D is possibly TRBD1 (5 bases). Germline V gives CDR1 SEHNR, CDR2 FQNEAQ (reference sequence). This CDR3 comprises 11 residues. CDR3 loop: CAPQGEDGYTF. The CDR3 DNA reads TGTGCTCCTCAGGGAGAAGATGGCTACACCTTC. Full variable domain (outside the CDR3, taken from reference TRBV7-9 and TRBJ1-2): DTGVSQNPRHKITKRGQNVTFRCDPISEHNRLYWYRQTLGQGPEFLTYFQNEAQLEKSRLLSDRFSAERPKGSFSTLEIQRTEQGDSAMYLCAPQGEDGYTFGSGTRLTVV.